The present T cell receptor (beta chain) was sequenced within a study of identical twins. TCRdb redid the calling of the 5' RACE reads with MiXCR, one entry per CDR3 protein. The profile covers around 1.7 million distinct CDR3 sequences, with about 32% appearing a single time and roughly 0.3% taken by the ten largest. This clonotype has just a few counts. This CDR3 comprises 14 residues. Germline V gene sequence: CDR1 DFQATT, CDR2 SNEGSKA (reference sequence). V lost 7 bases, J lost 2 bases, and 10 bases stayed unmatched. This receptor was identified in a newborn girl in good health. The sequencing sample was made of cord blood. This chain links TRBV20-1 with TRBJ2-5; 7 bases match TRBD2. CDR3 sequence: CSGPGTTTQETQYF. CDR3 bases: TGCAGTGGGCCCGGGACTACTACTCAAGAGACCCAGTACTTC.